The 11 T cell receptor beta chains listed next were all sequenced from one sample in a study of cytomegalovirus exposure and HLA in healthy donors. In the PCR, 60 Vbeta and 13 Jbeta primers were used. Measured with immunoSEQ multiplex PCR; TCRdb has only the in-frame clones, and not every one. Among over 150,000 clones listed, approximately 80% were seen once. The sample taken for sequencing was PBMCs. The receptors were sampled from a young man in good health and CMV-seropositive.

This chain links TRBV28 with TRBJ2-7; D is perhaps TRBD1 (6 bases). The germline V and J ends were trimmed by 3 bases and 2 bases, with 11 bases remaining between them. This CDR3 is 14 amino acids long. Per germline, CDR1 MDHEN and CDR2 SYDVKM. The CDR3 region has the DNA TGTGCCAGCAGTTTGGGGGCCGTTCCCTACGAGCAGTACTTC. Protein product: CASSLGAVPYEQYF.

The genes are TRBV7-3 and TRBJ1-2, with D tentatively TRBD1 (6 bases). The CDR3 consists of 14 residues. The V and J ends lost 2 bases and 6 bases respectively, with 13 bases between them. CDR1 SGHTA and CDR2 FQGTGA come from the germline V gene. The CDR3 DNA reads as TGTGCCAGCAGCTTATTGGCAGGGGCGGATGGCTACACCTTC. Translating gives CASSLLAGADGYTF.

The chain links TRBV12-5 to TRBJ2-3; no clear D gene. Germline V CDR1 and CDR2: LGHNT, FRNRAP. The length of the CDR3 is 12 residues. V lost 4 bases and J lost 5, with 7 bases in between. CDR3 protein: CASGSRLDTQYF. The CDR3 bases are TGTGCTAGTGGTTCTCGACTAGATACGCAGTATTTT.

In this sample, this clone turned up a few times. The chain joins TRBV7-9 to TRBJ2-7, with D maybe TRBD2 (6 bases). Trimming left V 5 bases short and J 5 bases short, with 16 bases between. The germline CDR1 and CDR2 sequences are SEHNR and FQNEAQ (reference sequence). This CDR3 comprises 14 residues. The CDR3: CASSTGLAPNEQYF. The CDR3 nucleotides are TGTGCCAGCAGCACGGGACTTGCCCCAAACGAGCAGTACTTC.

The chain carries TRBV25-1 and TRBJ2-1; D not certain. CDR3 length: 11 residues. Germline loops: CDR1 MGHDK, CDR2 SYGVNS. V shed 4 bases and J shed 11 bases, with 9 bases lying between them. The DNA for the CDR3 is TGTGCCAGCAGTGCAGGTTCAAAGCAGTTCTTC. Protein sequence: CASSAGSKQFF.

The chain has TRBV2 and TRBJ1-1; D is unresolved. Trimming took 7 bases from V and 1 from J, leaving 13 bases between them. The CDR3 extends over 14 amino acids. The V gene's germline CDR1 is SNHLY and CDR2 FYNNEI. The chain's CDR3 is CASTQGAGNTEAFF. CDR3 coding DNA: TGTGCCAGCACCCAAGGTGCGGGGAACACTGAAGCTTTCTTT.

V gene TRBV15 combines with J gene TRBJ1-4; D is possibly TRBD1 (5 bases). V lost 0 bases, J lost 12 bases, and 17 bases lay in between. Germline V gives CDR1 LNHNV, CDR2 YYDKDF (reference sequence). This CDR3 spans 15 amino acids. DNA for the CDR3: TGTGCCACCAGCAGAGATGTAACAGGCGGGGGGGAACTGTTTTTT. It specifies CATSRDVTGGGELFF. The full variable domain, completed using reference TRBV15 and TRBJ1-4, is DAMVIQNPRYQVTQFGKPVTLSCSQTLNHNVMYWYQQKSSQAPKLLFHYYDKDFNNEADTPDNFQSRRPNTSFCFLDIRSPGLGDTAMYLCATSRDVTGGGELFFGSGTQLSVL.

This clone was picked up a small number of times. In DNA, the CDR3 is TGTGCCAGCAGTTCCCCTGGGGGCGCTGGGTCTTATGGCACAGATACGCAGTATTTT. Translated: CASSSPGGAGSYGTDTQYF. This chain connects TRBV28 to TRBJ2-3, with D possibly matching TRBD1 (6 bases). From germline, CDR1 is MDHEN and CDR2 SYDVKM. The CDR3 sequence is 19 residues long. Deletions cut 4 bases from V and 1 base from J, with 24 bases between.

The genes are TRBV29-1 and TRBJ2-1, with TRBD1 as a possible D gene (7 bases). The CDR3 has 13 residues. The germline gives CDR1 SQVTM, CDR2 ANQGSEA. Trimming cost V 4 bases and J 6 bases, with 13 bases left between them. As DNA, the CDR3 is TGCAGCGTTGGGCAGGGGGGTGGCAATGAGCAGTTCTTC. It translates to CSVGQGGGNEQFF.

The rearrangement joins TRBV4-2 to TRBJ1-1; tentatively, D is TRBD1 (5 bases). The CDR3 totals 17 residues. From germline, CDR1 is LGHNA and CDR2 YNFKEQ. Trimming left V 4 bases short and J 6 bases short, with 24 bases between. This CDR3 reads CASSPNHLRDTGAEAFF. In DNA, the CDR3 is TGTGCCAGCAGCCCTAACCACCTAAGGGATACAGGCGCTGAAGCTTTCTTT.

The rearrangement links TRBV2 to TRBJ1-5, with TRBD1 as a possible D gene (5 bases). The germline CDR1 and CDR2 sequences are SNHLY and FYNNEI. The CDR3 has 14 residues. With 3 bases removed from V and 2 bases from J, the gap between germline ends came to 8 bases. The CDR3 sequence: CASSDRVGNQPQHF. The CDR3 bases are TGTGCCAGCAGTGACAGGGTTGGCAATCAGCCCCAGCATTTT.